This T cell receptor (beta chain) was identified during a study of blood T cell repertoires in COVID-19. Study-wide background: Donors in the United States, Italy and Spain gave samples during acute or convalescent COVID-19.

Cohort 3 recovery required two negative PCRs, clearance, or symptom resolution. Germline lookup yields CDR1 MNHEY and CDR2 SMNVEV (reference sequence). The CDR3 runs 15 residues. V dropped 5 bases and J dropped 2; count of bases not matched to a gene: 5. This table comes from immunoSEQ multiplex PCR, and its TCRdb copy is limited to in-frame clones, with some not included. Among roughly 230,000 clones listed, 80% to 85% were seen once. The TCR sequence derives from a man between 50 and 59 years old who had recovered from COVID-19. This sequence joins TRBV27 and TRBJ2-1; 8 positions match TRBD1. The source material was PBMCs or T cells enriched from blood (not recorded which). The CDR3 here is CASSPDRGPYNEQFF. The CDR3 region has the DNA TGTGCCAGCAGTCCTGACAGGGGTCCCTACAATGAGCAGTTCTTC.